The 22 T cell receptor beta chains listed next were all sequenced from one sample in a study of blood T cell repertoires in COVID-19 (TCRdb year 2020). Library construction relied on the immunoSEQ multiplex PCR assay. What TCRdb holds here is the immuneACCESS table cut down to in-frame rearrangements. Part of the clones is not present; checked against another copy, under half of the missing clones reflect an unresolved V gene, and the others are unexplained. This sample holds approximately 250,000 clones; more than 70% were observed only once. The ten largest clones add up to approximately 6% of the sample. The sequenced material came from peripheral blood. Receptors were obtained from a woman of 80 years or more with COVID-19, enrolled during active disease.

A few counts support this clone. The V and J genes are TRBV5-5 and TRBJ1-4, with 11 bases aligning to TRBD1. V dropped 0 bases and J dropped 1; count of bases not matched to a gene: 8. The CDR3 has 19 residues. Looked up from germline, CDR1 is SGHKS and CDR2 is YYEKEE (reference sequence). The CDR3 loop is CASSLAPGTGGLTNEKLFF. CDR3 DNA sequence: TGTGCCAGCAGCTTGGCCCCCGGGACAGGGGGGTTAACTAATGAAAAACTGTTTTTT. Using reference TRBV5-5 and TRBJ1-4 for the parts outside the CDR3, the full variable domain is DAGVTQSPTHLIKTRGQQVTLRCSPISGHKSVSWYQQVLGQGPQFIFQYYEKEERGRGNFPDRFSARQFPNYSSELNVNALLLGDSALYLCASSLAPGTGGLTNEKLFFGSGTQLSVL.

The V gene is TRBV15, the J gene TRBJ2-5; 7 nucleotides line up with TRBD1. Germline CDR1 reads LNHNV; CDR2 reads YYDKDF (reference sequence). V lost 5 bases to trimming and J lost 1 base; unmatched junction nucleotides: 1. The CDR3 has 13 amino acids. This CDR3 reads CATSGDSQETQYF. The DNA of the CDR3 is TGTGCCACCAGCGGGGACAGCCAAGAGACCCAGTACTTC.

Concerning this clone itself: Other DNA sequences in the sample encode the same CDR3. The CDR3 region is CATSRGRLAGSNNEQFF. CDR3 sequence (DNA): TGTGCCACCAGCAGAGGAAGACTAGCGGGCTCAAACAATGAGCAGTTCTTC. The genes are TRBV15 and TRBJ2-1; TRBD2 agrees at 10 bases. Germline V gives CDR1 LNHNV, CDR2 YYDKDF (reference sequence). The ends lost 1 base at V and 5 bases at J; junction bases unmatched: 8. The CDR3 spans 17 residues.

The chain is built from TRBV30 and TRBJ2-1; 14 bases align to TRBD2. Per the germline V gene, CDR1 is GTSNPN and CDR2 is SVGIG (reference sequence). V gave up 1 base and J gave up 14 bases; unmatched junction bases: 1. The CDR3 length is 12 residues. In DNA, the CDR3 is TGTGCCTGGAGTGAGACTAGCGGGGGGGAGTTCTTC. Translation: CAWSETSGGEFF.

The chain has TRBV27 and TRBJ2-2, with TRBD2 as a possible D gene (6 bases). Trimming removed 7 bases from V and 3 bases from J, with 12 bases in between. CDR3 length: 14 residues. Germline CDR1 is MNHEY and CDR2 is SMNVEV (reference sequence). The CDR3 DNA follows: TGTGCCAGCATCCCCCGGGGGTACACCGGGGAGCTGTTTTTT. Translation: CASIPRGYTGELFF.

In nucleotides, the CDR3 is TGTGCCTGGAGAAGGGGGAGAGTCCGATCACCCCTCCACTTT. The encoded protein is CAWRRGRVRSPLHF. The rearrangement links TRBV30 to TRBJ1-6, with D possibly being TRBD1 (6 bases). Trimming removed 3 bases at V and 10 bases at J, with 16 bases between. Germline values: CDR1 GTSNPN, CDR2 SVGIG (reference sequence). CDR3 length equals 14 residues.

The chain uses TRBV18 and TRBJ1-1; perhaps TRBD1 as D (5 bases). CDR1 KGHSH and CDR2 LQKENI come from the germline V gene. The V end lost 5 bases, the J end lost 4 bases, and 23 bases lay between the germline ends. The CDR3 loop spans 17 amino acids. CDR3 sequence: CASSRIADTSGGTEAFF. The CDR3 DNA reads as TGTGCCAGCTCAAGAATCGCGGACACCTCCGGGGGCACTGAAGCTTTCTTT.

V and J are TRBV18 and TRBJ2-7; 7 bases align to TRBD1. CDR3 length: 14 residues. The V and J ends lost 4 bases and 5 bases, in that order; junction bases with no gene match: 8. Germline V gene lookup returns CDR1 KGHSH and CDR2 LQKENI. The CDR3: CASSHFDRVHEQYF. CDR3 bases: TGTGCCAGCTCACATTTCGACAGGGTCCACGAGCAGTACTTC. Full variable domain (rest looked up from reference TRBV18 and TRBJ2-7): NAGVMQNPRHLVRRRGQEARLRCSPMKGHSHVYWYRQLPEEGLKFMVYLQKENIIDESGMPKERFSAEFPKEGPSILRIQQVVRGDSAAYFCASSHFDRVHEQYFGPGTRLTVT.

For this clone: Other DNA sequences in the same sample also yield this CDR3. The chain couples TRBV6-5 to TRBJ1-5, with 8 bases lining up with TRBD1. Germline CDR1 and CDR2: MNHEY and SVGAGI. The CDR3 is 14 amino acids. The trim removed 5 bases at V and 7 bases at J, leaving 7 bases unmatched. For the CDR3, the DNA is TGTGCCAGCAGTCCGGACAGGGTGGGCCAGCCCCAGCATTTT. It specifies CASSPDRVGQPQHF.

V usage is TRBV6-6 and J usage is TRBJ1-3; D is unclear. There are 14 residues in the CDR3. Germline assignment: CDR1 MNHNY and CDR2 SVGAGI (reference sequence). The ends were cut back, 5 bases at V and 3 bases at J, with 11 bases in the middle. CDR3 loop: CASSPTGFGNTIYF. Here the CDR3 DNA reads TGTGCCAGCAGTCCAACGGGGTTTGGAAACACCATATATTTT.

The J gene is TRBJ2-5, the V gene TRBV28; no reliable D call. V shed 3 bases and J shed 1 base, with 15 bases lying between them. The CDR3 is 16 residues long. Germline assignment: CDR1 MDHEN and CDR2 SYDVKM. The CDR3 nucleotides read TGTGCCAGCAGTTTCACTACCTCGGGTGGCCAAGAGACCCAGTACTTC. This translates into CASSFTTSGGQETQYF.

The chain couples TRBV28 to TRBJ1-1; D remains unclear. Germline V CDR1 and CDR2: MDHEN, SYDVKM. This CDR3 is built from 13 residues. V was shortened by 6 bases and J by 0 bases, with 8 bases between the two germline ends. CDR3 residues: CASSLTVNTEAFF. CDR3 sequence (DNA): TGTGCCAGCAGCCTTACAGTGAACACTGAAGCTTTCTTT.

J is TRBJ1-1 and V is TRBV6-2 or TRBV6-3, with 7 bases matching TRBD1. CDR3 length: 15 residues. CDR1 is MNHEY, CDR2 SVGEGT, per germline. J gave up 0 bases and V 6 bases, and 7 bases lay outside the gene matches. The CDR3 region is CASSEPGQMNTEAFF. The CDR3 DNA follows: TGTGCCAGCAGCGAACCGGGACAGATGAACACTGAAGCTTTCTTT.

V usage is TRBV28 and J usage is TRBJ2-3; tentatively, D is TRBD1 (5 bases). V was trimmed by 8 bases and J by 2 bases, leaving 11 bases between them. Per germline, CDR1 MDHEN and CDR2 SYDVKM. The CDR3 contains 13 residues. The CDR3 nucleotides read TGTGCCAGCGGTCCAGGGTCCACAGATACGCAGTATTTT. Translated, it gives CASGPGSTDTQYF.

The chain has TRBV28 and TRBJ1-2; no firm D call. Trimming pared 5 bases from V and 14 bases from J, leaving 18 bases between. CDR1 and CDR2 from the germline V gene are MDHEN and SYDVKM. The CDR3 runs 12 residues. CDR3 bases: TGTGCCAGCAGTCCTTGGACGAGGGAGGAAACCTTC. Amino acids: CASSPWTREETF.

Note on this clone: Other nucleotide sequences in the sample specify the same CDR3. V is TRBV5-1 and J is TRBJ1-5, with D possibly TRBD1 on 5 matching bases. V dropped 0 bases and J dropped 7 bases, with 8 bases sitting between them. From germline, CDR1 is SGHRS and CDR2 YFSETQ. This CDR3 region has 13 residues. Written as DNA, the CDR3 is TGCGCCAGCAGCTTGGGGGGCCCCCAGCCCCAGCATTTT. Protein product: CASSLGGPQPQHF.

The chain joins TRBV27 to TRBJ2-1; 11 bases align to TRBD2. J gave up 4 bases and V 5 bases, and 7 bases lay outside the gene matches. The germline gives CDR1 MNHEY, CDR2 SMNVEV (reference sequence). The CDR3 spans 16 residues. The CDR3 region has the DNA TGTGCCAGCAGTCGAACTAGCGGGGGAACTTACAATGAGCAGTTCTTC. This translates into CASSRTSGGTYNEQFF.

The V and J genes are TRBV21-1 and TRBJ2-4; whether TRBD2, the table's D call, matches the DNA was not checked. TRBV21-1 is reported as a pseudogene. The CDR3 has 18 amino acids. The CDR3 sequence: CASSNGSPRVGSKNIQYF. The CDR3 bases are TGTGCCAGCAGCAATGGATCCCCGAGGGTGGGGAGCAAAAACATTCAGTACTTC.

The chain uses TRBV5-1 and TRBJ1-4, with TRBD1 matching 9 bases. J was trimmed by 5 bases and V by 4 bases; bases with no gene match: 6. The CDR3 is 15 residues long. Germline assignment: CDR1 SGHRS and CDR2 YFSETQ. CDR3 DNA sequence: TGCGCCAGCAGCAATACAGGGGGCGTAAATGAAAAACTGTTTTTT. Translated, it gives CASSNTGGVNEKLFF.

The genes are TRBV2 and TRBJ2-7, with D perhaps matching TRBD1 (5 bases). Germline V gene data show CDR1 as SNHLY and CDR2 as FYNNEI. CDR3 length equals 14 residues. V was shortened by 1 base and J by 3 bases, with 10 bases between the two germline ends. For the CDR3, the DNA is TGTGCCAGCAGTGAAGGACGTAGGGGCTACGAGCAGTACGTC. Protein: CASSEGRRGYEQYV.

This clone came up once. The genes are TRBV6-6 and TRBJ1-1, with 7 bases fitting TRBD1. CDR3 length: 16 residues. V gave up 7 bases and J gave up 2 bases; unmatched junction bases: 13. The germline V gene has CDR1 MNHNY and CDR2 SVGAGI (reference sequence). This CDR3 is CASTYPGAGGNTEAFF. CDR3 coding DNA: TGTGCCAGCACCTACCCGGGGGCAGGGGGTAACACTGAAGCTTTCTTT.

The CDR3: CATNIQGNGEKLFF. CDR3 bases: TGTGCCACGAACATTCAGGGGAACGGTGAAAAACTGTTTTTT. The gene calls are TRBV18 and TRBJ1-4; tentative D call: TRBD1 (6 bases). This CDR3 has 14 residues. Trimming stripped 10 bases from V and 7 bases from J, with 19 bases between. Looked up from germline, CDR1 is KGHSH and CDR2 is LQKENI.